This T cell receptor beta chain emerged from a study of Ad26.COV2.S vaccination and SARS-CoV-2 variants. Overall study: The COV1001 Ad26.COV2.S trial arm included the donor. Ad26.COV2.S shots went into the muscle once or twice, 56 days apart. General observations from the study: Substantial post-vaccination breadth of spike-specific CD8+ and CD4+ T cell responses was reported.

Measured with immunoSEQ multiplex PCR; TCRdb has only the in-frame clones, and not every one. Here the sample spans approximately 450,000 clones, around nine tenths being singletons. V lost 3 bases, J lost 4 bases, and 4 bases stayed unmatched. Looked up from germline, CDR1 is SNHLY and CDR2 is FYNNEI. The CDR3 length is 15 residues. Treatment noted: about 20 received Ad26.COV2.S at low or high dose, single or two shots; about five received placebo; per-sample allocation not given. Collection of the samples took place on day 63 after the first injection of vaccine or placebo. Regarding this clone: Its antigen remains unknown.

Sequenced here: peripheral blood, sampled in a trial of Ad26.COV2.S vaccine versus placebo. The rearrangement links TRBV2 to TRBJ1-5; 9 bases agree with TRBD1. This clonotype was sampled from a person between 18 and 60 years old who received the Ad26.COV2.S COVID-19 vaccine or a placebo. The CDR3 DNA reads TGTGCCAGCAGTGACCCCGGACAGGGGAATCAGCCCCAGCATTTT. It yields the protein CASSDPGQGNQPQHF.